This T cell receptor (beta chain) comes out of a study of PD-L1 blockade in urothelial cancer. Study summary: Blood underwent analysis 3 weeks (second dose) and 6 weeks after treatment began. Researchers found blood samples held a median of roughly 140,000 T cells. The study's findings and limits: In blood sampled pretreatment, TCR clonality below the median predicted better survival. It was durable-benefit patients whose tumor-associated blood clones expanded more at 3 weeks.

The time point: peripheral blood 6 weeks after treatment start. This clone appeared once. The antigen is not known. The germline V gene encodes CDR1 SEHNR and CDR2 FQNEAQ (reference sequence). Trimming took 8 bases from V and 0 from J, leaving 19 bases between them. The CDR3 extends over 16 amino acids. The protocol was immunoSEQ multiplex PCR, while the TCRdb copy is restricted to in-frame clones and leaves out a portion. The repertoire consists of 72,000 or so clones, with 88% occurring once and the leading ten covering roughly 12%. The clonotype was recovered from a man in his sixties with urothelial cancer. Source: PBMCs, taken around atezolizumab (anti-PD-L1) treatment. The chain has TRBV7-9 and TRBJ1-2; D might be TRBD1 (5 bases). The chain's CDR3 is CASGATSPTANYGYTF. CDR3 DNA: TGTGCCAGCGGGGCCACGAGTCCGACGGCTAACTATGGCTACACCTTC.